The 8 T cell receptor beta chains presented below share a single source sample, sequenced in a study of T-cell reconstitution after alpha-beta-depleted transplantation in children. Unique molecular identifiers were used in preparing the TCRbeta library. Via MiXCR, TCRdb re-called the PCR reads, giving one row per CDR3 protein. The data contain approximately 490,000 distinct CDR3 sequences, approximately 12% of them seen just once; the ten biggest clones take up under 7%. The specimen was PBMCs from the stem cell graft donor, collected from the stem cell graft. Every receptor here comes from a human donor who donated a stem cell graft to a child with combined immunodeficiency.

This clonotype has more than one count but fewer than ten. It may be a read error: a sequence one base away is much more abundant. This chain joins TRBV4-3 and TRBJ2-7; 9 bases align to TRBD1. J lost 1 base, V lost 0 bases, and 4 bases had no gene match. Germline V gene data show CDR1 as LGHNA and CDR2 as YSLEER. The CDR3 totals 16 residues. The CDR3 loop reads CASSQDLGTGSYEQYF. In DNA form, the CDR3 reads TGCGCCAGCAGCCAAGATTTAGGGACAGGGTCCTACGAGCAGTACTTC.

This clonotype was detected many times. The rearrangement joins TRBV12-3 or TRBV12-4 to TRBJ2-2; TRBD1 might be the D (6 bases). The CDR3 is 15 residues long. V was pared by 6 bases and J by 4 bases, with 15 bases between. For the CDR3, the DNA is TGTGCCAGCAGCCCAGCTACAGGGCCCACCGGGGAGCTGTTTTTT. It translates to CASSPATGPTGELFF.

The J gene is TRBJ2-3, the V gene TRBV12-3 or TRBV12-4; D is possibly TRBD2 (7 bases). CDR3 length: 15 amino acids. Trimming removed 8 bases at V and 5 bases at J, with 20 bases between. The CDR3, as DNA: TGTGCCAGCCGCAAGGGGGGGGACCGCGGAGATACGCAGTATTTT. As protein: CASRKGGDRGDTQYF.

This clonotype was recorded many times. The chain employs TRBV29-1 and TRBJ2-1, with D possibly being TRBD2 (6 bases). In germline, CDR1 is SQVTM, CDR2 ANQGSEA. The length of the CDR3 is 11 residues. Trimming took 3 bases from V and 8 from J, leaving 8 bases between them. The CDR3 protein is CSVDGGDEQFF. The CDR3 DNA reads TGCAGCGTTGATGGAGGGGATGAGCAGTTCTTC.

There are a few counts of this clonotype. Germline and junction disagree at one end, which may indicate a read error. The chain links TRBV6-2 or TRBV6-3 to TRBJ1-1, with D possibly matching TRBD1 (6 bases). The CDR3 contains 13 residues. CDR1 and CDR2 from the germline V gene are MNHEY and SVGEGT. The DNA for the CDR3 is TGTGCCAGCAGGGAGGACAGTCTCACTGAAGCTTTGTTT. Its translation is CASREDSLTEALF.

This clonotype was seen a few times. The chain couples TRBV6-6 to TRBJ2-7; D remains unclear. The length of the CDR3 is 13 residues. The germline CDR1 and CDR2 sequences are MNHNY and SVGAGI (reference sequence). Trimming removed 7 bases from V and 0 bases from J, with 10 bases in between. The CDR3 spells CASTQRNSYEQYF. In DNA form, the CDR3 reads TGTGCCAGCACCCAGAGGAACTCCTACGAGCAGTACTTC.

This clonotype was seen many times. The chain combines TRBV7-3 with TRBJ2-1, with 10 bases matching TRBD1. Germline V gene lookup returns CDR1 SGHTA and CDR2 FQGTGA. V was clipped by 6 bases and J by 4 bases; unmatched bases: 6. The CDR3 extends over 15 amino acids. The CDR3 sequence is CASSSDRGEYNEQFF. The CDR3 coding sequence is TGTGCCAGCAGTTCGGACAGGGGGGAGTACAATGAGCAGTTCTTC.

This clonotype was found a few times. J is TRBJ1-5 and V is TRBV6-1; TRBD1 matches at 8 bases. J was trimmed by 2 bases and V by 7 bases; bases with no gene match: 7. The V gene's germline CDR1 is MNHNS and CDR2 SASEGT. The length of the CDR3 is 15 residues. CDR3 bases: TGTGCCAGCACCCGGACAGGGACTGGCAATCAGCCCCAGCATTTT. This translates into CASTRTGTGNQPQHF.